This T cell receptor (beta chain) was recorded in a study of T cells in Graves' hyperthyroidism and ophthalmopathy. Study conclusions and caveats: A 13 V-J signature model discriminated ophthalmopathy versus stable hyperthyroidism.

The CDR3 consists of 13 residues. CDR1 LNHNV and CDR2 YYDKDF come from the germline V gene (reference sequence). V lost 4 bases and J lost 9; bases outside the gene matches: 6. TCR beta CDR3 region amplification was performed from RNA transcripts. In the first-round RT-PCR of the TCR CDR3, the HTBI primer set was used. TCRdb re-called the multiplex PCR reads through MiXCR, storing one row per CDR3 protein. The table includes a few hundred thousand distinct CDR3 sequences, roughly 13% detected once. Worth noting for this clonotype: Its antigen is undetermined.

The sample taken for sequencing was blood. The chain links TRBV15 to TRBJ2-3; TRBD2 aligns across 8 bases. The clonotype originates from a woman in her 30s with Graves' hyperthyroidism that later progressed to Graves' ophthalmopathy. CDR3 bases: TGTGCCACCAGCAATATAGCGGGACGAACGCAGTATTTT. It codes for CATSNIAGRTQYF.